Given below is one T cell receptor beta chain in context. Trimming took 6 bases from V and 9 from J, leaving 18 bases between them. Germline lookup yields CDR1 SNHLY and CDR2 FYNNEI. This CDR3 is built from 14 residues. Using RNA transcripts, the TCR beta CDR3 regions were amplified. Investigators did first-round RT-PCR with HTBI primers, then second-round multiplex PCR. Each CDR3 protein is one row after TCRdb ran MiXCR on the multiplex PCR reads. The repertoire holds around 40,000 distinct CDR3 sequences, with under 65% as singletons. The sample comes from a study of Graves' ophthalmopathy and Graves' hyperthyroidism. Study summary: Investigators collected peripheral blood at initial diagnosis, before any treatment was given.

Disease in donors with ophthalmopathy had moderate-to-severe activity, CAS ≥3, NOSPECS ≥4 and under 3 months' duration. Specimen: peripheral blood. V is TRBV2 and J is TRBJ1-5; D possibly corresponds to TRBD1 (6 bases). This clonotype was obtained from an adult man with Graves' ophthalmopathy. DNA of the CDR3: TGTGCCAGCAGGCCGACAGGCATATGGTGGCCCCAGCATTTT. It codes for CASRPTGIWWPQHF.